This T cell receptor beta chain was recorded in a study of blood T cell repertoires in COVID-19. Across the study: The United States, Italy and Spain were the sources of the acute and convalescent COVID-19 samples. T cells, B-cell-depleted T cells, or PBMCs supplied cDNA or gDNA.

As originally analysed: Estimation of nucleated cell counts relied on the amplification of reference gene primers. Data came from immunoSEQ multiplex PCR; TCRdb stores just in-frame clones and leaves some out. V, J and clone size were drawn from that table, and D and trimming were deduced from the DNA. Of 110,000 to 150,000 clones listed, roughly four fifths are singletons. The V and J ends lost 3 bases and 4 bases, in that order; junction bases with no gene match: 5. The CDR3 consists of 15 residues. Looked up from germline, CDR1 is KGHSH and CDR2 is LQKENI. Sequences were obtained from peripheral blood. This chain connects TRBV18 to TRBJ1-1, with TRBD1 matching 10 bases. The TCR comes from a human donor in a cohort sampled during active COVID-19. CDR3 protein: CASSPDRGLGTEAFF. The CDR3 nucleotides are TGTGCCAGCTCACCCGACAGGGGGCTGGGCACTGAAGCTTTCTTT.